These 29 T cell receptor beta chains were sequenced from one sample in a study of blood T cell repertoires in COVID-19. Assay used: immunoSEQ multiplex PCR; TCRdb lists only in-frame clones, some missing. The data show fewer than 350,000 clones, approximately 86% seen once. Sequenced material: PBMCs or T cells enriched from blood (not recorded which). These receptors all come from a woman in her thirties or forties with acute COVID-19.

The rearrangement uses TRBV6-5 and TRBJ1-5; no firm D call. The V end lost 10 bases, the J end lost 3 bases, and 13 bases lay between the germline ends. Germline values: CDR1 MNHEY, CDR2 SVGAGI. CDR3 size: 13 residues. The CDR3 protein is CATSGRLNQPQHF. Here the CDR3 DNA reads TGTGCCACCTCCGGGAGACTCAATCAGCCCCAGCATTTT.

V is TRBV7-9 and J is TRBJ1-5; 7 bases line up with TRBD1. This CDR3 comprises 13 residues. The junction had 2 bases not matched to a gene; V was cut back by 2 bases and J by 7 bases. Germline V lookup: CDR1 SEHNR, CDR2 FQNEAQ (reference sequence). The CDR3 protein is CASSLQGDQPQHF. The CDR3 nucleotides read TGTGCCAGCAGCTTACAGGGGGACCAGCCCCAGCATTTT.

As to this clone: The sample carries other DNA sequences with the same CDR3. The chain employs TRBV18 and TRBJ1-3; D is ambiguous. Germline V gene lookup returns CDR1 KGHSH and CDR2 LQKENI. Trimming cost V 3 bases and J 4 bases, with 4 bases left between them. The CDR3 totals 12 residues. CDR3 residues: CASSPQGNTIYF. The CDR3 coding sequence is TGTGCCAGCTCACCCCAGGGAAACACCATATATTTT. Together with reference TRBV18 and TRBJ1-3, the CDR3 gives the full variable domain: NAGVMQNPRHLVRRRGQEARLRCSPMKGHSHVYWYRQLPEEGLKFMVYLQKENIIDESGMPKERFSAEFPKEGPSILRIQQVVRGDSAAYFCASSPQGNTIYFGEGSWLTVV.

The rearrangement joins TRBV5-1 to TRBJ2-7; TRBD2 matches at 14 bases. CDR1 and CDR2 (germline): SGHRS, YFSETQ. This CDR3 comprises 16 residues. V lost 0 bases to trimming and J lost 7 bases; unmatched junction nucleotides: 6. The CDR3 DNA sequence: TGCGCCAGCAGCTTGGGGGGACTAGCGGGAGTATGGGAGCAGTACTTC. Its translation is CASSLGGLAGVWEQYF.

This chain joins TRBV3-1 (or the pseudogene TRBV3-2) and TRBJ2-2; TRBD2 might be the D (5 bases). The germline CDR1 and CDR2 sequences are LGHDT and YNNKEL (reference sequence). CDR3 length: 16 residues. Trimming removed 3 bases at V and 2 bases at J, with 13 bases between. CDR3 in DNA: TGTGCCAGCAGCCACCCAGGAGGAGATAACACCGGGGAGCTGTTTTTT. Translated: CASSHPGGDNTGELFF.

This rearrangement joins TRBV11-2 to TRBJ2-7; D is perhaps TRBD1 (6 bases). V shed 0 bases and J shed 5 bases, with 14 bases lying between them. Germline V gives CDR1 SGHAT, CDR2 FQNNGV. The CDR3 covers 15 residues. The CDR3 DNA follows: TGTGCCAGCAGCTTAGAACCCTCGACAGGTCACGAGCAGTACTTC. This codes for CASSLEPSTGHEQYF.

In its sample, this clone was seen once. The chain combines TRBV6-4 with TRBJ2-5; 9 nucleotides align to TRBD1. J lost 3 bases, V lost 1 base, and 9 bases had no gene match. Germline V CDR1 and CDR2: MRHNA, SNTAGT. The CDR3 extends over 17 amino acids. The CDR3 coding sequence is TGTGCCAGCAGTGACTTCCTGGGACAGGGAATGGAAGAGACCCAGTACTTC. Translation: CASSDFLGQGMEETQYF.

The chain couples TRBV12-3 or TRBV12-4 to TRBJ2-5; 9 nucleotides match TRBD1. Trimming took 6 bases from V and 5 from J; bases not matched to a gene: 1. This CDR3 spans 12 amino acids. CDR3 in amino acids: CASRQGAETQYF. CDR3 sequence (DNA): TGTGCCAGCAGACAGGGGGCGGAGACCCAGTACTTC.

J is TRBJ1-4 and V is TRBV4-2, with a weak D call TRBD1 (5 bases). Looked up from germline, CDR1 is LGHNA and CDR2 is YNFKEQ. Trimming stripped 0 bases from V and 2 bases from J, with 13 bases between. The length of the CDR3 is 17 residues. The CDR3 DNA sequence: TGTGCCAGCAGCCAAGATCCGGCGACAGAGACTAATGAAAAACTGTTTTTT. Residues: CASSQDPATETNEKLFF.

This chain joins TRBV6-2 or TRBV6-3 and TRBJ1-3; 11 bases match TRBD1. V shed 6 bases, J shed 3 bases, and the junction held 7 bases outside the gene matches. The CDR3 covers 16 residues. Per the germline V gene, CDR1 is MNHEY and CDR2 is SVGEGT. The CDR3 reads CASSPRTGGFGNTIYF. The DNA for the CDR3 is TGTGCCAGCAGCCCTCGGACAGGGGGCTTTGGAAACACCATATATTTT.

The chain couples TRBV27 to TRBJ2-1, with 14 positions matching TRBD2. Trimming at V came to 4 bases and at J to 0 bases, leaving 8 bases not matched to a gene. Germline CDR1 and CDR2: MNHEY and SMNVEV (reference sequence). This CDR3 comprises 19 residues. In DNA, the CDR3 is TGTGCCAGCAGTTCCCCGACTAGCGGGGGGGGGAGCTCCTACAATGAGCAGTTCTTC. This translates into CASSSPTSGGGSSYNEQFF.

The V gene is TRBV27, the J gene TRBJ1-5; D is perhaps TRBD1 (5 bases). Germline CDR1 is MNHEY and CDR2 is SMNVEV (reference sequence). The ends were cut back, 2 bases at V and 1 base at J, with 9 bases in the middle. The CDR3 runs 15 residues. Written as DNA, the CDR3 is TGTGCCAGCAGTTTAAAGGGGTTAAGCAATCAGCCCCAGCATTTT. Protein: CASSLKGLSNQPQHF.

The genes are TRBV19 and TRBJ1-6; D perhaps matches TRBD1 (5 bases). Per germline, CDR1 LNHDA and CDR2 SQIVND (reference sequence). This CDR3 is built from 15 residues. V was trimmed by 9 bases and J by 2 bases, leaving 14 bases between them. CDR3 nucleotides: TGTGCCAGCCAGCGGGAGACAGCCTATAATTCACCCCTCCACTTT. It is translated as CASQRETAYNSPLHF.

This chain links TRBV6-1 with TRBJ2-5, with 9 bases lining up with TRBD2. The CDR3 is 15 amino acids. The V and J ends lost 3 bases and 4 bases, in that order; junction bases with no gene match: 6. CDR1 and CDR2 (germline): MNHNS, SASEGT. The CDR3 DNA sequence: TGTGCCAGCAGTGACAATAGCGGGGGACGAGAGACCCAGTACTTC. Its translation: CASSDNSGGRETQYF.

The V gene is TRBV2, the J gene TRBJ1-5; 9 bases align to TRBD1. V was pared by 6 bases and J by 4 bases, with 13 bases of the junction left unmatched. Germline values: CDR1 SNHLY, CDR2 FYNNEI. The CDR3 spans 17 residues. The CDR3 DNA reads TGTGCCAGCAGCCGCAAGTCGGGACAGGGTCCAAATCAGCCCCAGCATTTT. This encodes CASSRKSGQGPNQPQHF.

The V gene is TRBV9, the J gene TRBJ1-6; 10 bases align to TRBD1. Germline V gives CDR1 SGDLS, CDR2 YYNGEE. V was clipped by 3 bases and J by 7 bases; unmatched bases: 1. The CDR3 runs 14 residues. CDR3 in amino acids: CASSGGQGNSPLHF. The CDR3 DNA reads as TGTGCCAGCAGCGGGGGACAGGGGAATTCACCCCTCCACTTT.

The genes are TRBV25-1 and TRBJ2-7; 7 nucleotides match TRBD1. V lost 5 bases to trimming and J lost 2 bases; unmatched junction nucleotides: 3. This CDR3 comprises 13 residues. Germline V CDR1 and CDR2: MGHDK, SYGVNS. The CDR3 DNA follows: TGTGCCAGCAGTCGACAGGGTCCCTACGAGCAGTACTTC. Translated: CASSRQGPYEQYF.

This clone occurred once. The chain has TRBV7-8 and TRBJ1-1; TRBD1 is a possible D gene (5 bases). Germline V CDR1 and CDR2: SGHVS, FQNEAQ. Between the trimmed V and J ends, which lost 5 bases and 7 bases, there was a span of 11 bases. CDR3 length equals 12 residues. CDR3 residues: CASSQPRGEAFF. As DNA, the CDR3 is TGTGCCAGCAGCCAACCTAGGGGTGAAGCTTTCTTT. The complete variable domain, with remaining parts taken from reference TRBV7-8 and TRBJ1-1, reads GAGVSQSPRYKVAKRGQDVALRCDPISGHVSLFWYQQALGQGPEFLTYFQNEAQLDKSGLPSDRFFAERPEGSVSTLKIQRTQQEDSAVYLCASSQPRGEAFFGQGTRLTVV.

The rearrangement joins TRBV7-9 to TRBJ2-2; 10 nucleotides agree with TRBD2. Trimming cost V 7 bases and J 1 base; bases outside gene matches: 9. Germline V gene data show CDR1 as SEHNR and CDR2 as FQNEAQ (reference sequence). This CDR3 has 17 amino acids. In nucleotides, the CDR3 is TGTGCCAGCACCCAGTGGCAGCGGGAGGGGAACACCGGGGAGCTGTTTTTT. Amino acid sequence: CASTQWQREGNTGELFF.

In its sample, this clone was seen a few times. The chain combines TRBV7-3 with TRBJ2-3, with 14 bases aligning to TRBD2. Germline V gene lookup returns CDR1 SGHTA and CDR2 FQGTGA. CDR3 length: 17 residues. V trimming: 2 bases; J trimming: 6 bases; junction bases outside the gene matches: 7. In nucleotides, the CDR3 is TGTGCCAGCAGCTTAGGGACTAGCGGGAGAGGGTTGGATACGCAGTATTTT. Its protein is CASSLGTSGRGLDTQYF.

Here the CDR3 reads CASSQDRTPTGELFF. As DNA, the CDR3 is TGCGCCAGCAGCCAGGACAGGACACCTACCGGGGAGCTGTTTTTT. The chain joins TRBV4-3 to TRBJ2-2; the match to TRBD1 covers 7 bases. The CDR3 is 15 amino acids. Trimming at V came to 3 bases and at J to 5 bases, leaving 6 bases not matched to a gene. CDR1 LGHNA and CDR2 YSLEER come from the germline V gene.

The rearrangement joins TRBV7-2 to TRBJ2-5; 9 bases agree with TRBD1. CDR3 size: 15 residues. The trim removed 6 bases at V and 5 bases at J, leaving 10 bases unmatched. The V gene's germline CDR1 is SGHTA and CDR2 FQGNSA. The CDR3 is CASSLLTGGYETQYF. In DNA, the CDR3 is TGTGCCAGCAGTCTCCTGACAGGGGGTTATGAGACCCAGTACTTC.

The chain links TRBV9 to TRBJ1-3; D perhaps matches TRBD1 (6 bases). Germline V CDR1 and CDR2: SGDLS, YYNGEE. Trimming pared 3 bases from V and 0 bases from J, leaving 13 bases between. This CDR3 is 16 amino acids long. The CDR3 coding sequence is TGTGCCAGCAGCGCCAACAGACAGGTCTCTGGAAACACCATATATTTT. Translation gives CASSANRQVSGNTIYF.

The V and J genes are TRBV18 and TRBJ1-1; TRBD1 matches at 8 bases. The CDR3 sequence is 14 residues long. Germline CDR1 KGHSH, CDR2 LQKENI. The trim removed 2 bases at V and 6 bases at J, leaving 5 bases unmatched. The DNA for the CDR3 is TGTGCCAGCTCACCATTGACAGGGGTGGCTGAAGCTTTCTTT. It translates to CASSPLTGVAEAFF. Drawing the rest from reference TRBV18 and TRBJ1-1, the complete variable domain is NAGVMQNPRHLVRRRGQEARLRCSPMKGHSHVYWYRQLPEEGLKFMVYLQKENIIDESGMPKERFSAEFPKEGPSILRIQQVVRGDSAAYFCASSPLTGVAEAFFGQGTRLTVV.

This rearrangement joins TRBV11-2 to TRBJ1-2; D remains ambiguous. Between the trimmed V and J ends, which lost 5 bases and 3 bases, there was a span of 10 bases. Germline values: CDR1 SGHAT, CDR2 FQNNGV. This CDR3 is 13 amino acids long. Here the CDR3 reads CASSPPNDYGYTF. DNA for the CDR3: TGTGCCAGCAGCCCTCCTAATGACTATGGCTACACCTTC.

This chain joins TRBV11-2 and TRBJ2-7, with D tentatively TRBD2 (6 bases). From germline, CDR1 is SGHAT and CDR2 FQNNGV. The CDR3 extends over 14 amino acids. Trimming shortened V by 1 base and J by 2 bases, and 9 bases separated the two germline ends. The CDR3 nucleotides are TGTGCCAGCAGCTTAGGGGACTGGGCCTACGAGCAGTACTTC. Its protein is CASSLGDWAYEQYF.

This clone is medium-sized. The rearrangement links TRBV5-6 to TRBJ1-2; D uncertain. The CDR3 runs to 13 residues. Trimming left V 4 bases short and J 8 bases short, with 15 bases between. CDR1 is SGHDT, CDR2 YYEEEE, per germline. The CDR3, as DNA: TGTGCCAGCAGCCTGCTGCTTAGCGAGGGCTACACCTTC. Its protein is CASSLLLSEGYTF.

This chain links TRBV5-1 with TRBJ2-3; D perhaps matches TRBD1 (7 bases). Trimming removed 6 bases at V and 7 bases at J, with 18 bases between. This CDR3 region has 14 residues. Germline V CDR1 and CDR2: SGHRS, YFSETQ. CDR3: CASNVVQGGNTQYF. The CDR3 nucleotides are TGCGCCAGCAACGTGGTCCAGGGGGGAAATACGCAGTATTTT.

The chain couples TRBV6-2 or TRBV6-3 to TRBJ1-5, with D possibly being TRBD1 (6 bases). CDR1 and CDR2 (germline): MNHEY, SVGEGT. V was clipped by 0 bases and J by 2 bases, with 14 bases between them. The CDR3 loop spans 17 amino acids. The CDR3 DNA sequence: TGTGCCAGCAGTTACTCCTGGCAGGGGCGTGGCAATCAGCCCCAGCATTTT. Protein product: CASSYSWQGRGNQPQHF.